This T cell receptor beta chain comes out of a study of T cell repertoires in cytomegalovirus infection. Study-wide context: Selection of CMV epitopes for the study included recently identified HLA-C-restricted and well-studied HLA-B-restricted ones. Public TCR beta signatures indicated both CMV infection and matching HLA type.

The germline CDR1 and CDR2 sequences are KGHSH and LQKENI. This CDR3 is 15 amino acids long. Trimming removed 0 bases at V and 9 bases at J, with 16 bases between. In this sample, this clonotype turned up a few times. Its antigen is undetermined. TCRdb analysed the reads with MiXCR anew, one entry per CDR3 protein. The repertoire holds fewer than 350,000 distinct CDR3 sequences, with 25% to 35% as singletons. Study results and limitations: Clonotype analysis showed dominance of the ex vivo response by HLA-C-restricted CMV-specific TCR beta clonotypes.

This rearrangement joins TRBV18 to TRBJ2-3, with D maybe TRBD2 (6 bases). The TCR comes from a human donor in good health (CMV status not recorded). Some clones in this sample may be carry-over from other donors' samples. The material sequenced was cultured PBMCs, taken from culture after CMV antigen stimulation. Here the CDR3 reads CASSPPPGLARTQYF. CDR3 DNA sequence: TGTGCCAGCTCACCACCCCCCGGCCTAGCGAGAACGCAGTATTTT.